This T cell receptor (beta chain) is drawn from a study of identical twins. The CDR3 is 14 amino acids. Germline CDR1 is SQVTM and CDR2 is ANQGSEA. V was clipped by 3 bases and J by 6 bases, with 15 bases between them. This clonotype was observed a few times. TCRdb processed the 5' RACE reads anew with MiXCR; each CDR3 protein has one entry. The sample carries hundreds of thousands of distinct CDR3 sequences, more than 6.5% recorded once. These data were also reused for a study on yellow fever vaccine responses in identical twins.

Sequenced input: PBMCs. The source of this sequence is a young woman in good health. V is TRBV29-1 and J is TRBJ2-1; no definite D call. The CDR3, as DNA: TGCAGCGTTGAGGCACGGATTATCCCCAATGAGCAGTTCTTC. This codes for CSVEARIIPNEQFF.